A selection of T cell receptor beta chains follows, all from one sample in a study of blood T cells in healthy people across ages. TCRdb recomputed calls from the 5' RACE reads with MiXCR, one row per CDR3 protein. In the table there are 1.5 million to 2 million distinct CDR3 sequences, roughly 27% of which are singletons. Sequenced material: blood. These receptors originate from a woman in her 30s in good health. Both conserved end residues are trimmed from each CDR3.

TRBV4-2	TRBJ2-1	ASSQVSGDADNEQF
TRBV7-2	TRBJ1-5	ASSPAKSQPQH
TRBV20-1	TRBJ2-5	SASRAETYQETQY
TRBV12-3/TRBV12-4	TRBJ1-2	ASSLDPSIYGYT
TRBV2	TRBJ2-1	ARNPGTKYNEQF
TRBV5-1	TRBJ2-1	ASSLAEAGARKRQF
TRBV5-8	TRBJ2-5	ASSLGPSGQY
TRBV29-1	TRBJ2-3	SVGLASTDTQY
TRBV5-1	TRBJ1-3	ASSLEADPGNTIY
TRBV7-2	TRBJ2-1	ASSSTVSYNEQF
TRBV5-1	TRBJ2-1	ASSLAVYESDEQF
TRBV27	TRBJ1-6	ASSSVDTSSYNSPLH
TRBV12-3/TRBV12-4	TRBJ2-7	AGSLVGTSYEQY
TRBV20-1	TRBJ2-7	SARDGTGATYEQY
TRBV29-1	TRBJ1-2	SAGVFSYGYT
TRBV3-1	TRBJ2-7	ASSQAGRGSIYEQY